This T cell receptor (beta chain) was profiled in a study of memory CD4+ T cells and cytomegalovirus serostatus. About this clone: Its antigen is as yet unknown.

The CDR3 has 15 amino acids. V lost 1 base, J lost 0 bases, and 8 bases lay in between. CDR1 is LNHDA, CDR2 SQIVND, per germline (reference sequence). Study-level points and caveats: CMV serostatus prediction reached median AUC around 0.95, or 0.9 with US-trained model.

Single viable CD3+CD4+CD8-CD45RO+ cells were sorted as the memory CD4+ T cells. Assay: immunoSEQ multiplex PCR; the TCRdb copy retains only in-frame clones and omits some. The sample includes 55,000 to 75,000 clones, approximately 85% of them seen just once. Material: memory CD4+ T cells from blood. V and J are TRBV19 and TRBJ2-3; possible D gene TRBD2, 6 bases. The clonotype was recovered from an adult in good health and CMV-seronegative. For the CDR3, the DNA is TGTGCCAGTAGTATAGGAGGAGGGAGCACAGATACGCAGTATTTT. It is translated as CASSIGGGSTDTQYF.